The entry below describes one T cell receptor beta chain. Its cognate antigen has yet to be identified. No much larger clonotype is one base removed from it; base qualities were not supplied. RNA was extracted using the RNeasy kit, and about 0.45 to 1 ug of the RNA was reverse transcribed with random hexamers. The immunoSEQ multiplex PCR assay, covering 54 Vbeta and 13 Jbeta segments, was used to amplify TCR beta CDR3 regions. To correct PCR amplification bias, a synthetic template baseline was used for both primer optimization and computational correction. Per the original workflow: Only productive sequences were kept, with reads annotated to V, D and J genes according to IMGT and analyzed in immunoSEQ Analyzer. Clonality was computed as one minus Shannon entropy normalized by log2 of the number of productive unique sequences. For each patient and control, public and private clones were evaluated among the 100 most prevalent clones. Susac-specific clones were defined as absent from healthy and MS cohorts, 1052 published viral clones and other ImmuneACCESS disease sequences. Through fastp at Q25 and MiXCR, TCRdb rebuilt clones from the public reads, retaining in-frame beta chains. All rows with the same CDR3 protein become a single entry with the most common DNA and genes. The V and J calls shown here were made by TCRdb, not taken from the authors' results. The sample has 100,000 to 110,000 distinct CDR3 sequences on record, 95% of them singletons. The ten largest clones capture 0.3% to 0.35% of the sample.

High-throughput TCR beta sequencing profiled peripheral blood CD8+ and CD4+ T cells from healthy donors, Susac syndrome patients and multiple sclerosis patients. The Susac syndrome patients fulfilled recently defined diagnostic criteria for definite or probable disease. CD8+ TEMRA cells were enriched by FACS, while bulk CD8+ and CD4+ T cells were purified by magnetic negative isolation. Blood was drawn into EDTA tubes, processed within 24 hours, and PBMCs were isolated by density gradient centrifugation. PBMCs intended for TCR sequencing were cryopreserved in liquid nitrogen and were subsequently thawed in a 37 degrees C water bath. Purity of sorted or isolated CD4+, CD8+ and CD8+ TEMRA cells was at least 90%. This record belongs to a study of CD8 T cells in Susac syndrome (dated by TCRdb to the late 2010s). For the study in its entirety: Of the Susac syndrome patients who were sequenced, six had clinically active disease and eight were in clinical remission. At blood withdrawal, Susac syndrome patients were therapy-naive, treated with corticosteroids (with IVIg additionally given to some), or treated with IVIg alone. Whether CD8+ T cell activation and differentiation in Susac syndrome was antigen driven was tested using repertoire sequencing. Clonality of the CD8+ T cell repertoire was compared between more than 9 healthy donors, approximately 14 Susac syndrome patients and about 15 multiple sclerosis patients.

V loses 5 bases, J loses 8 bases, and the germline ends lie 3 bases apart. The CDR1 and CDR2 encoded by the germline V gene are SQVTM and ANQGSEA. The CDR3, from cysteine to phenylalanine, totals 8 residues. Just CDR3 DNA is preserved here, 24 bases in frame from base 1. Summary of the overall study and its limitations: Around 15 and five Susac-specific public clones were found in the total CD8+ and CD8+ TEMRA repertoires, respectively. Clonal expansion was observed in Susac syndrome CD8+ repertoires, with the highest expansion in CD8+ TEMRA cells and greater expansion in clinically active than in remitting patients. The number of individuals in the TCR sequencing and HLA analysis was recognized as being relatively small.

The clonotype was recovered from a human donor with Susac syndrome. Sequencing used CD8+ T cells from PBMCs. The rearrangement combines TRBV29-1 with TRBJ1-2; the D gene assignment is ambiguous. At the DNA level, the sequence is TGCAGCGTTCTAGGCTACACCTTC. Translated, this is CSVLGYTF.